The subject of this entry is one T cell receptor beta chain. Its specificity is unknown. The V segment lost 4 bases and the J segment 4 bases; nucleotides outside the gene matches: 7. CDR3 length: 15 residues. Germline loops: CDR1 SGHVS, CDR2 FQNEAQ. The sample is drawn from a study of cytomegalovirus exposure and HLA in healthy donors. In the study overall: Tens of millions of unique TCR sequences came from HLA-typed donors in an early release. Whole-study results and caveats: Earlier analysis yielded a pattern in which most TCR beta V segments were productive about 90% or about 30% of the time. Judged likely to be a sequencing artifact was a cluster of highly shared sequence variants. Exclusion applied to some V segments, including TRBV6-2 and TRBV6-3, as they were indistinguishable.

This PCR relied on a set of 60 Vbeta primers and 13 Jbeta primers. Assay used: immunoSEQ multiplex PCR; TCRdb lists only in-frame clones, some missing. The sample includes fewer than 200,000 clones, about 90% seen only once; the top ten take 0.2% to 0.3%. The material sequenced was PBMCs. This sequence was found in a girl under three years old in good health and CMV-seronegative. The chain uses TRBV7-8 and TRBJ2-1; the match to TRBD2 covers 7 bases. In DNA, the CDR3 is TGTGCCAGCAGCTCCCCCGCGCGGGGGTACAATGAGCAGTTCTTC. It translates to CASSSPARGYNEQFF.